This entry concerns a single T cell receptor beta chain. The sample belongs to a study of control samples from healthy donors and cancer patients. The assay was immunoSEQ multiplex PCR, and TCRdb's table has in-frame clones only and misses some. The sample records tens of thousands of clones, over 85% being singletons. Unmatched junction bases numbered 6, after V lost 2 bases and J lost 5 bases. This CDR3 comprises 15 residues. The germline CDR1 and CDR2 sequences are SNHLY and FYNNEI. Sequenced material: PBMCs. The TCR originated in a woman aged 50 to 60 with head and neck cancer. The chain combines TRBV2 with TRBJ2-7; 10 nucleotides match TRBD2. CDR3 protein: CASSEFERGGNEQYF. CDR3 in DNA: TGTGCCAGCAGTGAATTCGAGCGGGGGGGCAACGAGCAGTACTTC.